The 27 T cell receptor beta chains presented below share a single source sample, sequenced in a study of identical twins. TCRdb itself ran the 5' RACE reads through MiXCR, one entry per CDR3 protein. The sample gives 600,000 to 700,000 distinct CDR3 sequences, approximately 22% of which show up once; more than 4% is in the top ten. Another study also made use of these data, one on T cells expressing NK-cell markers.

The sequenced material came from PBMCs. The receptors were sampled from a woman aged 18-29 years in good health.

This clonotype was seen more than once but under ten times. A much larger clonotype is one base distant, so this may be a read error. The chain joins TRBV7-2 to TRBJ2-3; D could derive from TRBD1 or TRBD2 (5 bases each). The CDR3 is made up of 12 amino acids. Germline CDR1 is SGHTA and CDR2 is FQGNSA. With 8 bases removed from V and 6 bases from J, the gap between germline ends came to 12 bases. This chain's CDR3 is CASSQWGDTQYF. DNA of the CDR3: TGTGCCAGCTCCCAGTGGGGGGATACGCAGTATTTT.

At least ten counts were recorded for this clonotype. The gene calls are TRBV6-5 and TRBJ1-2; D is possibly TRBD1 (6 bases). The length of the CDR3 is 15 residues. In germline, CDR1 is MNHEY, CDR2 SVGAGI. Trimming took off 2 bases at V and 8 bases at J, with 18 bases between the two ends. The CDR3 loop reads CASSYRRTVSLGYTF. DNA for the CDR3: TGTGCCAGCAGTTACCGACGGACAGTCTCATTAGGCTACACCTTC.

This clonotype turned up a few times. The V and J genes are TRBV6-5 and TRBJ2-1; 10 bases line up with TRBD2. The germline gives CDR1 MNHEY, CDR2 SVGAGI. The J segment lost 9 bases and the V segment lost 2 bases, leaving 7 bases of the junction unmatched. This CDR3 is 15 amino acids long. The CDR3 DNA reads TGTGCCAGCAGTTACAAAGCGGGAGGGCCGGGTGAGCAGTTCTTC. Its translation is CASSYKAGGPGEQFF.

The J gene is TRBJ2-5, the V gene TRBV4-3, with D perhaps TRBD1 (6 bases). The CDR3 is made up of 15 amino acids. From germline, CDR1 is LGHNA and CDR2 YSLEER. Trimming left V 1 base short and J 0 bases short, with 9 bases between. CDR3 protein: CASSQAQGYQETQYF. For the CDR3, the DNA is TGCGCCAGCAGCCAAGCACAGGGTTACCAAGAGACCCAGTACTTC.

CDR3 bases: TGTGCCAGCAGCTTTGGGTTCGGGTATGAGCAGTTCTTC. This gives the protein CASSFGFGYEQFF. V and J are TRBV12-3 or TRBV12-4 and TRBJ2-1; no definite D call. The CDR3 totals 13 residues. V shed 6 bases and J shed 8 bases, with 14 bases lying between them.

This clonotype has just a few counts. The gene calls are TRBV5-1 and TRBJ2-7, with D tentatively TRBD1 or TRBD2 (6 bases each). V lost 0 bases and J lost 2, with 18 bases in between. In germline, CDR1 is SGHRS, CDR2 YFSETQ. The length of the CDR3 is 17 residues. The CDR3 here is CASSLEIRWGDTYEQYF. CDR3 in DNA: TGCGCCAGCAGCTTGGAAATCCGATGGGGGGACACCTACGAGCAGTACTTC.

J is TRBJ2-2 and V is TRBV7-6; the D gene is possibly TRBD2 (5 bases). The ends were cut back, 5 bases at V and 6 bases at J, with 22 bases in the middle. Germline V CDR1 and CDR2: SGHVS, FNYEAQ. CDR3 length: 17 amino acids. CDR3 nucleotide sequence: TGTGCCAGCAGCGGGGTGCAGGCGGGTCGCAGCGCCGGGGAGCTGTTTTTT. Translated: CASSGVQAGRSAGELFF.

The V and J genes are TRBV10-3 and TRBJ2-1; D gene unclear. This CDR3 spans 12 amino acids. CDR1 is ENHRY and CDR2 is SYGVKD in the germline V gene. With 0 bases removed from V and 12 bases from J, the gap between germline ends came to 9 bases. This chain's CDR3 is CAISESTAPQFF. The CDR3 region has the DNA TGTGCCATCAGTGAGTCGACGGCACCGCAGTTCTTC.

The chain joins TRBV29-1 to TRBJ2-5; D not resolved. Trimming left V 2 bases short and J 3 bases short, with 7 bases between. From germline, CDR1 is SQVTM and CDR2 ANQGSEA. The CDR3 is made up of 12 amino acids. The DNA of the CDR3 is TGCAGCGTTGAAAGTGGCAAAGAGACCCAGTACTTC. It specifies CSVESGKETQYF.

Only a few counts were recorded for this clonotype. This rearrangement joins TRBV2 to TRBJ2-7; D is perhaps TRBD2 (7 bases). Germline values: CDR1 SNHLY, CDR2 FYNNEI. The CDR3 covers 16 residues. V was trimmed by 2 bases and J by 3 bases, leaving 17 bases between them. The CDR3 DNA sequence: TGTGCCAGCAGTGAACGGGGGCTAGCGGTTTTCTACGAGCAGTACTTC. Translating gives CASSERGLAVFYEQYF.

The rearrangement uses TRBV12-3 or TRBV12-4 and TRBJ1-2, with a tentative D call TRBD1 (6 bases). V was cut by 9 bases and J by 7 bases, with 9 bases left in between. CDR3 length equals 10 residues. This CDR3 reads CASSRGGYTF. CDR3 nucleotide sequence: TGTGCCAGTTCCAGGGGTGGCTACACCTTC.

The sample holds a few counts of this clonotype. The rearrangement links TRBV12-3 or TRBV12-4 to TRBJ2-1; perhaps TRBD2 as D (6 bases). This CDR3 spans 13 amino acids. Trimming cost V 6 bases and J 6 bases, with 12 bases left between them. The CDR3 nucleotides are TGTGCCAGCAGCCTGCTGGGAGGCAATGAGCAGTTCTTC. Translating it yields CASSLLGGNEQFF.

CDR3 loop: CSARPAGTGNSDTQYF. The CDR3 DNA reads as TGCAGTGCCCGACCGGCCGGGACAGGGAACTCAGATACGCAGTATTTT. The chain has TRBV20-1 and TRBJ2-3, with TRBD1 identical over 9 bases. Per the germline V gene, CDR1 is DFQATT and CDR2 is SNEGSKA (reference sequence). The trim removed 6 bases at V and 4 bases at J, leaving 14 bases unmatched. CDR3 length: 16 amino acids.

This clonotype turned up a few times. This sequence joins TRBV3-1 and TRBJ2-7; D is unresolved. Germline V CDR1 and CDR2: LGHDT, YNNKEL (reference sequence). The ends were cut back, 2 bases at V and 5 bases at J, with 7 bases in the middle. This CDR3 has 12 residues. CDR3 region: CASSQLFNEQYF. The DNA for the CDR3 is TGTGCCAGCAGCCAACTTTTCAACGAGCAGTACTTC.

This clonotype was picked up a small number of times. The CDR3, as DNA: TGTGCCAGCAGCATTAGCGGCGATGAGCAGTTCTTC. Translated, it gives CASSISGDEQFF. The chain recombines TRBV7-9 with TRBJ2-1, with D possibly matching TRBD2 (6 bases). The CDR3 consists of 12 residues. In germline, CDR1 is SEHNR, CDR2 FQNEAQ (reference sequence). V was pared by 5 bases and J by 8 bases, with 10 bases between.

CDR3 amino acids: CASSPRTSGNEADTQYF. CDR3 DNA: TGCGCCAGCAGCCCTCGGACTAGCGGGAACGAAGCAGATACGCAGTATTTT. V is TRBV4-3 and J is TRBJ2-3; 12 bases line up with TRBD2. This CDR3 contains 17 residues. Germline lookup yields CDR1 LGHNA and CDR2 YSLEER. V shed 4 bases, J shed 4 bases, and the junction held 9 bases outside the gene matches.

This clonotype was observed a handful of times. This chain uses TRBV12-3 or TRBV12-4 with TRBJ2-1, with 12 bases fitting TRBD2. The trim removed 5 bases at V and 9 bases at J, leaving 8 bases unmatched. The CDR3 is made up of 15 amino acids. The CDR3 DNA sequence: TGTGCCAGCAGTCCACTAGCGGGGGGATTTGTTGAGCAGTTCTTC. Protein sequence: CASSPLAGGFVEQFF.

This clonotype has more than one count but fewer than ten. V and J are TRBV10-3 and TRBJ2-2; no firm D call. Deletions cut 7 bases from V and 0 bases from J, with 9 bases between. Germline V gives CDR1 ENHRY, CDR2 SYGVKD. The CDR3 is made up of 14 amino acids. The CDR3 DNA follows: TGTGCCATCAATGGGCGGCCGAACACCGGGGAGCTGTTTTTT. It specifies CAINGRPNTGELFF.

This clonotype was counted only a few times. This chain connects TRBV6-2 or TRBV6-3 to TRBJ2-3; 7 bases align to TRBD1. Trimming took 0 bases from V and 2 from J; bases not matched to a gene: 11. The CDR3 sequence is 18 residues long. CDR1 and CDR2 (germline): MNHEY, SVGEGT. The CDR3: CASSYSPSWDRLTDTQYF. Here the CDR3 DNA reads TGTGCCAGCAGTTACTCACCGTCCTGGGACAGACTCACAGATACGCAGTATTTT.

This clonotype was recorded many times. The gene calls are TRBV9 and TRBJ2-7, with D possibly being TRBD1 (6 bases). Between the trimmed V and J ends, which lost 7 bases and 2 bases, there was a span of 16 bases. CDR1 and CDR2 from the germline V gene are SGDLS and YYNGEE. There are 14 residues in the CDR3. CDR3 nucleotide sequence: TGTGCCAGCTCCTCACAGGGAGTACCCTACGAGCAGTACTTC. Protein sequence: CASSSQGVPYEQYF.

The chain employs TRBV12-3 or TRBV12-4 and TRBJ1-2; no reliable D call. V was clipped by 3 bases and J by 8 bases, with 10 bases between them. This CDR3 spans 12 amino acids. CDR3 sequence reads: CASSFTGDGYTF. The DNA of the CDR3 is TGTGCCAGCAGTTTCACGGGAGACGGCTACACCTTC.

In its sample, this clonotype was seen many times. CDR3 nucleotide sequence: TGTGCCAGCAGACCAACGTGGGGGGGCTCCTACGAGCAGTACTTC. Protein sequence: CASRPTWGGSYEQYF. The gene calls are TRBV7-9 and TRBJ2-7; 7 bases align to TRBD2. This CDR3 region has 15 residues. The ends lost 6 bases at V and 0 bases at J; junction bases unmatched: 8. Germline CDR1 is SEHNR and CDR2 is FQNEAQ (reference sequence).

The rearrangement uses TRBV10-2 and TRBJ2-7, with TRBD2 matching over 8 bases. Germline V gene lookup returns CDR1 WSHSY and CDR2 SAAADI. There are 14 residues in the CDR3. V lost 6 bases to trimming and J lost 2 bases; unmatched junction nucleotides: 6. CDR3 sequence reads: CASRITSGAYEQYF. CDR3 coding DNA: TGCGCCAGCAGAATCACTAGCGGAGCCTACGAGCAGTACTTC.

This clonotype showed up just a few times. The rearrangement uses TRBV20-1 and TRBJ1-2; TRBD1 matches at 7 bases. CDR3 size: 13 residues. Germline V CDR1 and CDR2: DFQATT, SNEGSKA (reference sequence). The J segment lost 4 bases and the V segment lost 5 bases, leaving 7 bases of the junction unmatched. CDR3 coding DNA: TGCAGTGCTTCCCGACAGGGTGCCTATGGCTACACCTTC. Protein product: CSASRQGAYGYTF.

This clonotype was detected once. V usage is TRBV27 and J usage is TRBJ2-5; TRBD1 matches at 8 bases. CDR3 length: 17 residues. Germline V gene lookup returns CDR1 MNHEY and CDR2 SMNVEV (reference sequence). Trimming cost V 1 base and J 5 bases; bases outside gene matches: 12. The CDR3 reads CASSLLGTGGPQETQYF. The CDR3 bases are TGTGCCAGCAGTTTATTAGGGACAGGAGGACCCCAGGAGACCCAGTACTTC.

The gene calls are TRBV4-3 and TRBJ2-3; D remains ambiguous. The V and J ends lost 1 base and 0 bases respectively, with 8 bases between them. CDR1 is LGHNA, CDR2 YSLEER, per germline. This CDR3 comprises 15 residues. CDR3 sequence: CASSQVGGSTDTQYF. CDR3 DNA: TGCGCCAGCAGCCAAGTTGGTGGGAGCACAGATACGCAGTATTTT.

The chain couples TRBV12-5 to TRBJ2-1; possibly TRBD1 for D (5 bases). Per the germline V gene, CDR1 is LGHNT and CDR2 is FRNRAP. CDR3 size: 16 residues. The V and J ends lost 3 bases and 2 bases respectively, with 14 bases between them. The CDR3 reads CASGFRQPQAYNEQFF. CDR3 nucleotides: TGTGCTAGTGGTTTCCGACAGCCCCAAGCCTACAATGAGCAGTTCTTC.